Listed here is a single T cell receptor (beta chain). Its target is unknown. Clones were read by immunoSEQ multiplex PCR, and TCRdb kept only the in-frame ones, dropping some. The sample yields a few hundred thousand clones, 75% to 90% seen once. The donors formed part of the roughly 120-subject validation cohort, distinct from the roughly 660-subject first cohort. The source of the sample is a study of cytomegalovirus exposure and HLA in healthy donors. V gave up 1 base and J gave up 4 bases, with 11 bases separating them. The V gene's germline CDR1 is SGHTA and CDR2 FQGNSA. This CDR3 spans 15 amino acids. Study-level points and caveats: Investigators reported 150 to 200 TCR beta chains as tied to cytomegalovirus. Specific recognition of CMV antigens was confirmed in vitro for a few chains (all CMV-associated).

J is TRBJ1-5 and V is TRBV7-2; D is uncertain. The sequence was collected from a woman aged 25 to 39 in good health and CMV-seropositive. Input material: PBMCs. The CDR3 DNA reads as TGTGCCAGCAGCTTAGTCTCGGAGAAAAATCAGCCCCAGCATTTT. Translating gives CASSLVSEKNQPQHF.